The 7 T cell receptor beta chains reported below all come from one sample, sequenced in a study of regulatory T cells in long-lasting Graves disease. Relying on iRepertoire HTBI primers and Arm-PCR of CDR3 regions, the team built TCR beta libraries. TCRdb processed the multiplex PCR reads anew with MiXCR; each CDR3 protein has one entry. The sample lists around 430,000 distinct CDR3 sequences; about 20% were seen once. As for time point: persistent/refractory GD, antithyroid drugs over 5 years with positive TRAb. Preparation of the TCR library used RNA extracted from PBMCs. Here the sequenced sample was peripheral blood mononuclear cells (PBMCs), taken when the disease was refractory, from a patient treated with antithyroid drugs. The receptor source for this set is a female donor with Graves disease.

This clonotype was counted only a few times. The chain uses TRBV20-1 and TRBJ2-7; unclear D gene. The CDR3 totals 11 residues. Trimming cost V 7 bases and J 6 bases, with 13 bases left between them. CDR1 is DFQATT and CDR2 is SNEGSKA in the germline V gene (reference sequence). The CDR3 region has the DNA TGCAGTGGCGTCTCGTCGGGCGAGCAGTACTTC. Protein product: CSGVSSGEQYF.

The chain employs TRBV6-1 and TRBJ2-1; unclear D gene. CDR3 size: 15 residues. V was cut by 1 base and J by 2 bases, with 9 bases left in between. Germline lookup yields CDR1 MNHNS and CDR2 SASEGT. The CDR3 nucleotides are TGTGCCAGCAGTGAAGATCCGAATCCCTACAATGAGCAGTTCTTC. Amino acids: CASSEDPNPYNEQFF.

This clonotype was found a few times. The rearrangement joins TRBV30 to TRBJ1-6; D uncertain. This CDR3 is built from 11 residues. The ends were cut back, 4 bases at V and 6 bases at J, with 4 bases in the middle. Germline V gene sequence: CDR1 GTSNPN, CDR2 SVGIG (reference sequence). CDR3 nucleotides: TGTGCCTGGACTCGTAATTCACCCCTCCACTTT. Its translation is CAWTRNSPLHF.

This rearrangement joins TRBV19 to TRBJ2-2; D remains ambiguous. CDR3 size: 15 residues. From germline, CDR1 is LNHDA and CDR2 SQIVND (reference sequence). Trimming removed 9 bases from V and 2 bases from J, with 16 bases in between. CDR3 sequence (DNA): TGTGCCAGCCGACCCTACGGGCCAAACACCGGGGAGCTGTTTTTT. Encoded protein: CASRPYGPNTGELFF. The complete variable domain, with remaining parts taken from reference TRBV19 and TRBJ2-2, reads DGGITQSPKYLFRKEGQNVTLSCEQNLNHDAMYWYRQDPGQGLRLIYYSQIVNDFQKGDIAEGYSVSREKKESFPLTVTSAQKNPTAFYLCASRPYGPNTGELFFGEGSRLTVL.

The J gene is TRBJ2-5, the V gene TRBV6-5; the D is unclear. The V end lost 0 bases, the J end lost 5 bases, and 10 bases lay between the germline ends. Germline CDR1 MNHEY, CDR2 SVGAGI. The length of the CDR3 is 14 residues. CDR3 amino acids: CASSYSGSRETQYF. CDR3 DNA: TGTGCCAGCAGTTACTCAGGGTCTAGGGAGACCCAGTACTTC.

The gene calls are TRBV9 and TRBJ2-2; D gene ambiguous. V dropped 2 bases and J dropped 6 bases, with 8 bases sitting between them. Looked up from germline, CDR1 is SGDLS and CDR2 is YYNGEE. The CDR3 is made up of 13 amino acids. The CDR3 loop reads CASSVFSAGELFF. CDR3 DNA: TGTGCCAGCAGCGTCTTCTCAGCCGGGGAGCTGTTTTTT.

This chain links TRBV6-1 with TRBJ2-7, with D hard to call. CDR3 length equals 16 residues. The V gene's germline CDR1 is MNHNS and CDR2 SASEGT. Trimming took off 6 bases at V and 1 base at J, with 19 bases between the two ends. In DNA form, the CDR3 reads TGTGCCAGCAGAACGCCGACTTCACCCACGTCCTACGAGCAGTACTTC. Its protein product is CASRTPTSPTSYEQYF.